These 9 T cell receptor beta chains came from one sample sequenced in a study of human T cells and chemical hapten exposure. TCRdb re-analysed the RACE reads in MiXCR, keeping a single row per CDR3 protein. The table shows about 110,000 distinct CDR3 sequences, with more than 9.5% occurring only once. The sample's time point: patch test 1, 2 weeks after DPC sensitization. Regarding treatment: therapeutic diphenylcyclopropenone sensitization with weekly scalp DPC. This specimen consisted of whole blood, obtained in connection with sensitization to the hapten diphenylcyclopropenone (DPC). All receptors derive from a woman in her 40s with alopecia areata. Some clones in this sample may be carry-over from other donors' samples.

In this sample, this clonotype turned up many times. Here the CDR3 reads CSVPRTSDGNEQFF. The CDR3 DNA sequence: TGCAGCGTTCCCCGGACTAGCGACGGCAATGAGCAGTTCTTC. This chain uses TRBV29-1 with TRBJ2-1, with 9 positions matching TRBD2. CDR1 and CDR2 (germline): SQVTM, ANQGSEA. The CDR3 is made up of 14 amino acids. Losses at the gene ends were 5 bases for V and 6 bases for J; bases not matched to a gene: 8.

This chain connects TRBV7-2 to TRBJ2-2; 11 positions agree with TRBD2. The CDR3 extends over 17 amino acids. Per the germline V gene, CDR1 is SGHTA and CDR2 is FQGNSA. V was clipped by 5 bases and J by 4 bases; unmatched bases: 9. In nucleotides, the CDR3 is TGTGCCAGCAGCCAGACTAGCGGGGCGCCGAGCACCGGGGAGCTGTTTTTT. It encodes CASSQTSGAPSTGELFF.

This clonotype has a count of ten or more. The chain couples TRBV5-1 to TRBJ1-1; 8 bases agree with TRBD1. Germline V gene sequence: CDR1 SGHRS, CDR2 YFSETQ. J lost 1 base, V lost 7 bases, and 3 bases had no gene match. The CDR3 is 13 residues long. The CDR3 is CASGQGQNTEAFF. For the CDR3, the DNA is TGCGCCAGCGGACAGGGACAGAACACTGAAGCTTTCTTT.

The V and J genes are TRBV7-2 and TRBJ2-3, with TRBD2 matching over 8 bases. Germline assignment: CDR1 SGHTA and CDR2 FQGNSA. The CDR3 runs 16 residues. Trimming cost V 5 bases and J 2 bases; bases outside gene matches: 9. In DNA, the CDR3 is TGTGCCAGCAGCCCCGGGACTAGAAGTATCACAGATACGCAGTATTTT. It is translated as CASSPGTRSITDTQYF.

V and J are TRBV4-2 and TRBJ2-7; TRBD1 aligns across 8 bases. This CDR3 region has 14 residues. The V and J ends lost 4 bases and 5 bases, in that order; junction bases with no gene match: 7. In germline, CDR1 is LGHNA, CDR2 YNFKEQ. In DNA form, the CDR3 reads TGTGCCAGCAGCCGGGAGGACAGGGCGGACGAGCAGTACTTC. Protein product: CASSREDRADEQYF.

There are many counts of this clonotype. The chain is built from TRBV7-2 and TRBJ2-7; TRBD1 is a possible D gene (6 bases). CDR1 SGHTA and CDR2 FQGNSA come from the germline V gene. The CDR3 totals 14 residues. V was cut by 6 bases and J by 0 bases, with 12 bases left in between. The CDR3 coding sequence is TGTGCCAGCAGACCCGGGACACGCTCCTACGAGCAGTACTTC. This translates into CASRPGTRSYEQYF. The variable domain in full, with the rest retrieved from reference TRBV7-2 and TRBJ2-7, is GAGVSQSPSNKVTEKGKDVELRCDPISGHTALYWYRQSLGQGLEFLIYFQGNSAPDKSGLPSDRFSAERTGGSVSTLTIQRTQQEDSAVYLCASRPGTRSYEQYFGPGTRLTVT.

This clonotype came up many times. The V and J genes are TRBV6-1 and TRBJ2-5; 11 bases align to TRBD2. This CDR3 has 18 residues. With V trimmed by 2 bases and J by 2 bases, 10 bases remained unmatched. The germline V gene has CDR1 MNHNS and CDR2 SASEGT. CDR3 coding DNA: TGTGCCAGCAGTGAATCCCCGACTAGCGGGGCCCTTCAAGAGACCCAGTACTTC. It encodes CASSESPTSGALQETQYF.

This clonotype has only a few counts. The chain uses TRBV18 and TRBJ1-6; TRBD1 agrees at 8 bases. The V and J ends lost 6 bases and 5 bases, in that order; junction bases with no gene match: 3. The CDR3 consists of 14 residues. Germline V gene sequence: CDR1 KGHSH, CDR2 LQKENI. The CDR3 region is CASSPGQDNSPLHF. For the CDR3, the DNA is TGTGCCAGCTCCCCGGGACAGGATAATTCACCCCTCCACTTT.

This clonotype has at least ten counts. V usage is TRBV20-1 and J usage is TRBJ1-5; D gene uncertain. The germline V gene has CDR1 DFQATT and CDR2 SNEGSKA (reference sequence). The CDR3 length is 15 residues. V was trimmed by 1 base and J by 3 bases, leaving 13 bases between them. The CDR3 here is CSARVVGMNNQPQHF. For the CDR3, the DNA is TGCAGTGCTAGAGTTGTAGGGATGAACAATCAGCCCCAGCATTTT.